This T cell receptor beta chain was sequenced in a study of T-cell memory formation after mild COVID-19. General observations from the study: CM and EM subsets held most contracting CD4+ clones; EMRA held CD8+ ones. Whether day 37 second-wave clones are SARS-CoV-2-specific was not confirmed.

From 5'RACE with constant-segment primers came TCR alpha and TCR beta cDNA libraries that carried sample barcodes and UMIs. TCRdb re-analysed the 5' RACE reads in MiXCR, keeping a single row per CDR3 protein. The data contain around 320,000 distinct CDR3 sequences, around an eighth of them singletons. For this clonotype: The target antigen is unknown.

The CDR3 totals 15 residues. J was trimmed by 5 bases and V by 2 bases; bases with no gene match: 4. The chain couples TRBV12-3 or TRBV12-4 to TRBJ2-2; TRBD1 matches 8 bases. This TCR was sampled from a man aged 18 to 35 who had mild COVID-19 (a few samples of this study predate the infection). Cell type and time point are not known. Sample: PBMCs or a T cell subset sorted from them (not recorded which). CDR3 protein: CASSLRNRGTGELFF. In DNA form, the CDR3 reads TGTGCCAGCAGTTTAAGGAACAGGGGGACCGGGGAGCTGTTTTTT.